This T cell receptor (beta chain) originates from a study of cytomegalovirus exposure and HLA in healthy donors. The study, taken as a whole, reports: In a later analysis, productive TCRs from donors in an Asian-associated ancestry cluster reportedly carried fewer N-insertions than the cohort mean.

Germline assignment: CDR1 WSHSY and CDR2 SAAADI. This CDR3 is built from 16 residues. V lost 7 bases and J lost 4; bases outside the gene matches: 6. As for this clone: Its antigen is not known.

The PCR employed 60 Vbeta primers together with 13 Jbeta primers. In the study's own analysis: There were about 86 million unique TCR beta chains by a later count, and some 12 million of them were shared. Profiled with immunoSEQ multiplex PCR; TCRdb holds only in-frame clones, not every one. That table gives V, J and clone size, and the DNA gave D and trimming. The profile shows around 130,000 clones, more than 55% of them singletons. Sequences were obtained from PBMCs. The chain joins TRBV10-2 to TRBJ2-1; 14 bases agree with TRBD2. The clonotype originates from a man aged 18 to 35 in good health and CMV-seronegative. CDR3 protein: CASTQTSGRGYNEQFF. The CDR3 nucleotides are TGCGCCAGCACCCAGACTAGCGGGAGGGGTTACAATGAGCAGTTCTTC.